A selection of T cell receptor beta chains follows, all from one sample in a study of shared clonotypes between healthy human individuals. Sequencing used immunoSEQ multiplex PCR; TCRdb keeps in-frame clones, though not all of them. The sample has millions of clones; more than 80% are singletons. The sequenced sample was naive CD4+ T cells from PBMCs. These receptor sequences come from a man between 18 and 35 years old in good health. Some clones in this sample may be carry-over from other donors' samples. Both conserved end residues are part of each CDR3. D genes are given only for firm matches. Expanded clones are given a class, and other clones once, few, many or no size at all.

D: TRBD2; size: once; length: 16; V: TRBV5-1; J: TRBJ2-1; CDR3: CASSPVLASSYNEQFF; DNA: TGCGCCAGCAGCCCCGTACTAGCGAGCTCCTACAATGAGCAGTTCTTC
D: TRBD2; size: .; length: 16; V: TRBV19; J: TRBJ2-2; CDR3: CASSIPGGPNTGELFF; DNA: TGTGCCAGTAGTATACCGGGAGGGCCCAACACCGGGGAGCTGTTTTTT
D: TRBD2; size: .; length: 14; V: TRBV5-4; J: TRBJ2-3; CDR3: CASSVGLVSDTQYF; DNA: TGTGCCAGCAGCGTGGGACTAGTGAGCGATACGCAGTATTTT
D: .; size: .; length: 14; V: TRBV2; J: TRBJ1-1; CDR3: CASTLGHQNTEAFF; DNA: TGTGCCAGCACATTAGGACACCAGAACACTGAAGCTTTCTTT
D: TRBD1; size: .; length: 14; V: TRBV5-1; J: TRBJ2-1; CDR3: CASSFGQDHNEQFF; DNA: TGCGCCAGCAGCTTTGGACAGGACCACAATGAGCAGTTCTTC
D: .; size: .; length: 13; V: TRBV5-1; J: TRBJ2-3; CDR3: CASSLRGAVTQYF; DNA: TGCGCCAGCAGCCTTCGGGGGGCTGTTACGCAGTATTTT
D: TRBD2; size: .; length: 15; V: TRBV11-2; J: TRBJ2-5; CDR3: CASSFDGRIQETQYF; DNA: TGTGCCAGCAGCTTTGACGGGAGGATCCAAGAGACCCAGTACTTC
D: .; size: .; length: 20; V: TRBV4-2; J: TRBJ1-2; CDR3: CASSQEGGYRAAGLNYGYTF; DNA: TGTGCCAGCAGCCAAGAAGGGGGGTATAGGGCGGCAGGACTTAACTATGGCTACACCTTC
D: .; size: .; length: 13; V: TRBV11-2; J: TRBJ1-1; CDR3: CASSFRGNTEAFF; DNA: TGTGCCAGCAGCTTCAGGGGGAACACTGAAGCTTTCTTT
D: TRBD1; size: .; length: 14; V: TRBV9; J: TRBJ2-4; CDR3: CASSNGQGENIQYF; DNA: TGTGCCAGCAGCAACGGACAGGGTGAAAACATTCAGTACTTC
D: .; size: .; length: 14; V: TRBV7-2; J: TRBJ2-5; CDR3: CASSFRQYQETQYF; DNA: TGTGCCAGCAGCTTCCGACAGTACCAAGAGACCCAGTACTTC
D: TRBD1; size: .; length: 13; V: TRBV2; J: TRBJ2-4; CDR3: CASSWDSLNIQYF; DNA: TGTGCCAGCAGTTGGGACAGCCTAAACATTCAGTACTTC
D: .; size: .; length: 14; V: TRBV7-2; J: TRBJ2-1; CDR3: CASSLATQPWWQFF; DNA: TGTGCCAGCAGCTTAGCTACACAGCCCTGGTGGCAGTTCTTC
D: TRBD2; size: .; length: 14; V: TRBV7-9; J: TRBJ2-2; CDR3: CASSRAGEPGELFF; DNA: TGTGCCAGCAGCCGTGCGGGGGAGCCCGGGGAGCTGTTTTTT
D: .; size: .; length: 14; V: TRBV11-2; J: TRBJ2-7; CDR3: CASSLGGTYYEQYF; DNA: TGTGCCAGCAGCTTAGGAGGGACTTACTACGAGCAGTACTTC
D: TRBD1; size: .; length: 13; V: TRBV28; J: TRBJ1-2; CDR3: CASSLTGDYGYTF; DNA: TGTGCCAGCAGTTTAACAGGGGACTATGGCTACACCTTC
D: TRBD2; size: .; length: 14; V: TRBV5-1; J: TRBJ2-1; CDR3: CASSLLAGLGEQFF; DNA: TGCGCCAGCAGCCTACTAGCGGGATTGGGAGAGCAGTTCTTC
D: TRBD1; size: .; length: 21; V: TRBV15; J: TRBJ2-5; CDR3: CATSRIYMTTGGGLGGETQYF; DNA: TGTGCCACCAGCAGGATCTACATGACGACAGGGGGCGGGCTTGGAGGAGAGACCCAGTACTTC
D: .; size: .; length: 13; V: TRBV5-4; J: TRBJ2-5; CDR3: CASSWPAQETQYF; DNA: TGTGCCAGCAGCTGGCCTGCGCAAGAGACCCAGTACTTC
D: .; size: .; length: 13; V: TRBV6-5; J: TRBJ1-2; CDR3: CASSSDSNYGYTF; DNA: TGTGCCAGCAGTTCGGACAGTAACTATGGCTACACCTTC
D: TRBD1; size: .; length: 14; V: TRBV4-2; J: TRBJ1-2; CDR3: CASSAGQGAIGYTF; DNA: TGTGCCAGCAGCGCCGGACAGGGGGCGATTGGCTACACCTTC
D: TRBD2; size: .; length: 16; V: TRBV11-2; J: TRBJ2-1; CDR3: CASSPGGAGGYNEQFF; DNA: TGTGCCAGCAGCCCCGGAGGGGCGGGAGGTTACAATGAGCAGTTCTTC
D: TRBD1; size: .; length: 19; V: TRBV7-8; J: TRBJ1-5; CDR3: CASSWPRDRGFVVNQPQHF; DNA: TGTGCCAGCAGCTGGCCCCGGGACAGGGGGTTTGTGGTGAATCAGCCCCAGCATTTT
D: TRBD2; size: .; length: 15; V: TRBV25-1; J: TRBJ2-4; CDR3: CASSESGTRKNIQYF; DNA: TGTGCCAGCAGTGAATCCGGGACTAGAAAAAACATTCAGTACTTC
D: .; size: .; length: 17; V: TRBV13; J: TRBJ2-7; CDR3: CASSGPRGNWGSYEQYF; DNA: TGTGCCAGCAGCGGGCCTCGCGGGAATTGGGGTTCCTACGAGCAGTACTTC
D: .; size: .; length: 12; V: TRBV29-1; J: TRBJ1-1; CDR3: CSVRTSITEAFF; DNA: TGCAGCGTCCGGACTTCGATCACTGAAGCTTTCTTT
D: TRBD1; size: .; length: 10; V: TRBV7-9; J: TRBJ2-1; CDR3: CASRGQDELF; DNA: TGTGCCAGCAGGGGACAGGATGAACTCTTC
D: .; size: .; length: 15; V: TRBV9; J: TRBJ2-3; CDR3: CASNRGAGATDTQYF; DNA: TGTGCCAGCAACCGTGGGGCGGGGGCCACAGATACGCAGTATTTT
D: .; size: .; length: 14; V: TRBV9; J: TRBJ1-3; CDR3: CASSVEDSGNTIYF; DNA: TGTGCCAGCAGCGTAGAAGACTCTGGAAACACCATATATTTT
D: TRBD2; size: once; length: 16; V: TRBV6-4; J: TRBJ2-1; CDR3: CASSPLAAGSDNEQFF; DNA: TGTGCCAGCAGTCCTCTAGCGGCCGGGTCCGACAATGAGCAGTTCTTC
D: TRBD2; size: .; length: 17; V: TRBV9; J: TRBJ2-3; CDR3: CASSAGTSGRVTDTQYF; DNA: TGTGCCAGCAGCGCAGGGACTAGCGGGAGGGTAACAGATACGCAGTATTTT
D: .; size: .; length: 13; V: TRBV11-2; J: TRBJ1-1; CDR3: CASSLGANTEAFF; DNA: TGTGCCAGCAGCTTAGGCGCGAACACTGAAGCTTTCTTT
D: .; size: .; length: 13; V: TRBV28; J: TRBJ1-2; CDR3: CASSLSAPYGYTF; DNA: TGTGCCAGCAGTTTATCGGCGCCTTATGGCTACACCTTC
D: .; size: .; length: 12; V: TRBV7-2; J: TRBJ1-5; CDR3: CASSAPGQPQHF; DNA: TGTGCCAGCAGCGCCCCGGGCCAGCCCCAGCATTTT
D: .; size: .; length: 11; V: TRBV20-1; J: TRBJ2-5; CDR3: CSSGQSETQYF; DNA: TGCTCGTCGGGGCAATCAGAGACCCAGTACTTC
D: .; size: .; length: 14; V: TRBV28; J: TRBJ1-2; CDR3: CASTIRGGFYGYTF; DNA: TGTGCCAGCACGATCCGGGGGGGATTCTATGGCTACACCTTC
D: .; size: few; length: 14; V: TRBV5-1; J: TRBJ1-2; CDR3: CASSLAAGNYGYTF; DNA: TGCGCCAGCAGCTTGGCGGCAGGGAACTATGGCTACACCTTC
D: .; size: once; length: 15; V: TRBV5-1; J: TRBJ2-4; CDR3: CASSFGGLAKNIQYF; DNA: TGCGCCAGCAGCTTTGGAGGGCTAGCCAAAAACATTCAGTACTTC
D: TRBD1; size: .; length: 20; V: TRBV7-8; J: TRBJ2-7; CDR3: CASSPKGQGNWIRLDYEQYF; DNA: TGTGCCAGCAGCCCCAAGGGACAGGGAAATTGGATTAGATTAGACTACGAGCAGTACTTC
D: TRBD1; size: .; length: 14; V: TRBV5-1; J: TRBJ1-2; CDR3: CATKRETGAHGYTF; DNA: TGCGCCACCAAACGCGAGACAGGGGCACATGGCTACACCTTC
D: .; size: .; length: 10; V: TRBV2; J: TRBJ2-7; CDR3: CARGNGEQYF; DNA: TGTGCCAGGGGGAACGGCGAGCAGTACTTC
D: .; size: .; length: 14; V: TRBV29-1; J: TRBJ2-5; CDR3: CSVGGQVVKETQYF; DNA: TGCAGCGTGGGGGGGCAAGTGGTAAAAGAGACCCAGTACTTC
D: .; size: .; length: 13; V: TRBV11-2; J: TRBJ2-5; CDR3: CASSRLTGETQYF; DNA: TGTGCCAGCAGCAGGCTCACAGGGGAGACCCAGTACTTC
D: .; size: .; length: 12; V: TRBV5-1; J: TRBJ1-1; CDR3: CASSLVYDKAFF; DNA: TGCGCCAGCAGCTTGGTCTACGACAAAGCTTTCTTT
D: .; size: .; length: 13; V: TRBV19; J: TRBJ1-4; CDR3: CASSGTFNEKLFF; DNA: TGTGCCAGTAGCGGGACATTCAATGAAAAACTGTTTTTT
D: TRBD1; size: .; length: 14; V: TRBV5-1; J: TRBJ2-7; CDR3: CASSIRTGEYEQYF; DNA: TGCGCCAGCAGCATACGGACAGGAGAGTACGAGCAGTACTTC
D: TRBD1; size: .; length: 13; V: TRBV5-1; J: TRBJ1-2; CDR3: CASSLGQGEGYTF; DNA: TGCGCCAGCAGCCTTGGACAGGGGGAAGGCTACACCTTC
D: TRBD2; size: .; length: 15; V: TRBV7-8; J: TRBJ2-5; CDR3: CASSLLAGAWETQYF; DNA: TGTGCCAGCAGCTTACTAGCGGGAGCTTGGGAGACCCAGTACTTC
D: .; size: .; length: 15; V: TRBV19; J: TRBJ2-2; CDR3: CASSLYGSPPGELFF; DNA: TGTGCCAGTAGTTTATATGGCAGCCCTCCCGGGGAGCTGTTTTTT
D: .; size: .; length: 12; V: TRBV28; J: TRBJ2-2; CDR3: CASGPPAGGLFF; DNA: TGTGCCAGCGGCCCGCCGGCCGGAGGGCTGTTTTTT
D: .; size: .; length: 14; V: TRBV7-9; J: TRBJ2-1; CDR3: CASSSRQKWQEQFF; DNA: TGTGCCAGCAGCTCCCGGCAAAAATGGCAGGAGCAGTTCTTC
D: .; size: .; length: 13; V: TRBV10-3; J: TRBJ1-1; CDR3: CAVRGTANTEAFF; DNA: TGTGCCGTAAGAGGGACGGCGAACACTGAAGCTTTCTTT
D: .; size: .; length: 12; V: TRBV5-4; J: TRBJ1-3; CDR3: CASSNRENTIYF; DNA: TGTGCCAGCAGCAACAGGGAAAACACCATATATTTT